Following are 14 T cell receptor beta chains from one sample sequenced in a study of T cell repertoires in cytomegalovirus infection. Each CDR3 protein is one row after TCRdb ran MiXCR on the reads. The sample includes approximately 200,000 distinct CDR3 sequences, over 20% of them seen just once. The specimen sequenced was CD8+ T cells from PBMCs. The receptor set was obtained from a human donor in good health (CMV status not recorded). Some clones in this sample may be carry-over from other donors' samples.

This sequence joins TRBV6-1 and TRBJ2-5, with D perhaps matching TRBD1 or TRBD2 (6 bases each). The V and J ends lost 1 base and 3 bases respectively, with 15 bases between them. Germline-derived CDR1 and CDR2 are MNHNS and SASEGT. This CDR3 has 16 residues. CDR3 amino acids: CASSEEGGLPEETQYF. CDR3 bases: TGTGCCAGCAGTGAAGAAGGGGGGCTCCCGGAAGAGACCCAGTACTTC.

This clonotype is a singleton in its sample. This chain connects TRBV20-1 to TRBJ2-1; 8 positions match TRBD2. This CDR3 has 15 residues. V was clipped by 3 bases and J by 6 bases; unmatched bases: 10. CDR1 and CDR2 from the germline V gene are DFQATT and SNEGSKA (reference sequence). The CDR3 sequence: CSARTLGTSTNEQFF. The DNA for the CDR3 is TGCAGTGCTAGGACCCTCGGGACTAGTACCAATGAGCAGTTCTTC.

This chain connects TRBV28 to TRBJ1-4; a weak D match, TRBD1 (5 bases). V was pared by 3 bases and J by 9 bases, with 14 bases between. The CDR3 covers 14 residues. Germline V gene lookup returns CDR1 MDHEN and CDR2 SYDVKM. The CDR3 DNA follows: TGTGCCAGCAGTTTCCTCGACTCAGGGAAAAAACTGTTTTTT. Encoded protein: CASSFLDSGKKLFF.

CDR3 nucleotides: TGTGCCAGCAGTTTATCGTCAGGGGGGTCCGCGAACACCGGGGAGCTGTTTTTT. It is translated as CASSLSSGGSANTGELFF. The chain joins TRBV27 to TRBJ2-2; tentatively, D is TRBD1 (7 bases). V gave up 0 bases and J gave up 0 bases, with 14 bases separating them. The CDR3 runs to 18 residues. Germline V gene lookup returns CDR1 MNHEY and CDR2 SMNVEV (reference sequence).

This clonotype has more than one count but fewer than ten. The chain joins TRBV18 to TRBJ2-2; weak D call: TRBD2 (5 bases). The germline V and J ends were trimmed by 2 bases and 3 bases, with 10 bases remaining between them. Germline V gives CDR1 KGHSH, CDR2 LQKENI. The CDR3 runs to 15 residues. The CDR3 nucleotides are TGTGCCAGCTCACCAGATGACTACGACACCGGGGAGCTGTTTTTT. It codes for CASSPDDYDTGELFF.

The CDR3 region has the DNA TGTGCCAGCAGTTACAGTAGCGGGGGGCCCACCGGGGAGCTGTTTTTT. Encoded protein: CASSYSSGGPTGELFF. The chain combines TRBV6-8 with TRBJ2-2; 10 positions agree with TRBD2. J gave up 4 bases and V 2 bases, and 4 bases lay outside the gene matches. The CDR3 is made up of 16 amino acids. From germline, CDR1 is MNHGY and CDR2 SAAAGT.

CDR3 protein: CASTSRAGHSYEQYF. The CDR3 nucleotides read TGTGCCAGCACCTCGAGGGCAGGCCATTCCTACGAGCAGTACTTC. The rearrangement uses TRBV6-5 and TRBJ2-7; D may be TRBD2 (5 bases). Trimming removed 7 bases at V and 1 base at J, with 17 bases between. In germline, CDR1 is MNHEY, CDR2 SVGAGI. There are 15 residues in the CDR3.

This clonotype was recorded a few times. The chain has TRBV10-3 and TRBJ2-7, with D possibly being TRBD1 (6 bases). The germline CDR1 and CDR2 sequences are ENHRY and SYGVKD. The CDR3 loop spans 15 amino acids. The V end was cut by 2 bases, the J end by 4 bases, with 15 bases between. DNA for the CDR3: TGTGCCATCAGTGAGGAGCAGGGGTATGGGTACGAGCAGTACTTC. It translates to CAISEEQGYGYEQYF.

This clonotype was seen ten or more times. This chain connects TRBV10-3 to TRBJ2-3; 8 bases are a match to TRBD2. Germline-derived CDR1 and CDR2 are ENHRY and SYGVKD. The CDR3 runs 16 residues. Unmatched junction bases numbered 7, after V lost 3 bases and J lost 2 bases. CDR3 region: CAISESSGGATDTQYF. The CDR3, as DNA: TGTGCCATCAGTGAATCCAGCGGGGGAGCCACAGATACGCAGTATTTT.

This clonotype was counted many times. The rearrangement uses TRBV7-9 and TRBJ2-2; D gene unclear. Per germline, CDR1 SEHNR and CDR2 FQNEAQ (reference sequence). Trimming shortened V by 0 bases and J by 1 base, and 3 bases separated the two germline ends. The CDR3 loop spans 14 amino acids. CDR3 residues: CASSLALNTGELFF. The CDR3 DNA reads TGTGCCAGCAGCTTAGCCCTGAACACCGGGGAGCTGTTTTTT.

This sequence joins TRBV28 and TRBJ2-7, with 11 bases lining up with TRBD1. The germline CDR1 and CDR2 sequences are MDHEN and SYDVKM. Germline trimming cut 7 bases from V and 3 bases from J; bases unmatched to any gene: 5. The CDR3 has 14 amino acids. CDR3 nucleotide sequence: TGTGCCAGCACCTCCGGGACAGGGGGCTACGAGCAGTACTTC. It specifies CASTSGTGGYEQYF.

Comments on this clonotype: Sequence at one end of the junction differs from germline and may be a read error. V is TRBV5-3 and J is TRBJ1-1, with D maybe TRBD1 (5 bases). TRBV5-3 is an ORF; its function is uncertain. The CDR3 sequence is 18 residues long. The CDR3 sequence is CASSLAPAGGERDTEAFF. The CDR3 DNA sequence: TGTGCCAGCAGCTTGGCCCCGGCGGGGGGAGAGCGGGACACTGAAGCTTTCTTT.

This clonotype was seen repeatedly, ten times or more. J is TRBJ1-5 and V is TRBV7-2; tentative D call: TRBD1 (5 bases). Germline CDR1 reads SGHTA; CDR2 reads FQGNSA. With 2 bases removed from V and 4 bases from J, the gap between germline ends came to 18 bases. The CDR3 is 17 residues long. The CDR3 spells CASSLISAGLWNQPQHF. The DNA for the CDR3 is TGTGCCAGCAGCTTAATCTCTGCGGGACTTTGGAATCAGCCCCAGCATTTT.

CDR3 coding DNA: TGTGCCACCGGCGACGGCACCTACGAGCAGTACTTC. Translated, it gives CATGDGTYEQYF. This chain links TRBV19 with TRBJ2-7; D is uncertain. V lost 10 bases and J lost 2, with 12 bases in between. The germline V gene encodes CDR1 LNHDA and CDR2 SQIVND (reference sequence). The CDR3 is 12 residues long.